Listed below are T cell receptor beta chains from one sample, sequenced in a study of T cells in Graves' hyperthyroidism and ophthalmopathy. Via MiXCR, TCRdb re-called the multiplex PCR reads, giving one row per CDR3 protein. The sample yields approximately 610,000 distinct CDR3 sequences, over 15% seen once. Sequences were obtained from blood. These receptors all come from a woman younger than 35 with Graves' hyperthyroidism. Each CDR3 is given with its conserved first and last residue. A D gene is named only where the DNA matches it firmly. The size field is filled for only some rows; it gives once, few, many or a size class.

v_call,j_call,clone_size,d_call,cdr3_nt,cdr3_aa
TRBV5-6,TRBJ2-1,many,.,TGTGCCAGCAGCTTGGTGGATGGGGCCTCCTACAATGAGCAGTTCTTC,CASSLVDGASYNEQFF
TRBV7-9,TRBJ2-3,.,TRBD2,TGTGCCAGCAGCCACCGACTAGCGGGGATCACAGATACGCAGTATTTT,CASSHRLAGITDTQYF
TRBV12-3/TRBV12-4,TRBJ1-2,many,.,TGTGCCAGCAGTTTTGGTCTCAGGGTAGGGTATGGCTACACCTTC,CASSFGLRVGYGYTF
TRBV3-1,TRBJ2-2,.,.,TGTGCCAGCAGCCAAGGGACCGCGACCGGGGAGCTGTTTTTT,CASSQGTATGELFF
TRBV7-8,TRBJ1-5,.,TRBD1,TGTGCCAGCAGCTCAGGGGGGACAGTAAGCAATCAGCCCCAGCATTTT,CASSSGGTVSNQPQHF
TRBV27,TRBJ2-1,.,TRBD1,TGTGCCAGCAGTACGGGACAGACGAGCTCCTACAATGAGCAGTTCTTC,CASSTGQTSSYNEQFF
TRBV12-3/TRBV12-4,TRBJ2-1,few,.,TGTGCCAGCAGTTTAGAGGGCCCCTACAATGAGCAGTTCTTC,CASSLEGPYNEQFF
TRBV9,TRBJ1-1,.,.,TGTGCCAGCAGCGTAGGAAAAGGGGGAAGTACTGAAGCTTTCTTT,CASSVGKGGSTEAFF
TRBV24-1,TRBJ2-1,few,.,TGTGCCACCAGTGACTATACTACCTCCTACAATGAGCAGTTCTTC,CATSDYTTSYNEQFF
TRBV6-2/TRBV6-3,TRBJ2-5,medium-sized,.,TGTGCCAGCAGTTCCCGCCTGGCCCAGACCTCCGAGACCCAGTACTTC,CASSSRLAQTSETQYF
TRBV10-1,TRBJ2-1,many,.,TGCGCCAGCAGTGTTGGGGCAGGGGACTACAATGAGCAGTTCTTC,CASSVGAGDYNEQFF
TRBV4-1,TRBJ1-2,.,.,TGCGCCAACAGCCAAGAAGCCGGGACTGAAAATGGCTACACCTTC,CANSQEAGTENGYTF
TRBV5-1,TRBJ2-3,.,.,TGCGCCAGCATCGAAGGACAGACTTCAACAGATACGCAGTATTTT,CASIEGQTSTDTQYF
TRBV3-1,TRBJ1-1,few,.,TGTGCCAGCAGCCAAGATCCACGGGACACTGAAGCTTTCTTT,CASSQDPRDTEAFF
TRBV19,TRBJ1-1,few,TRBD1,TGTGCCAGTCGGGGCAGGGGGCAGAACACTGAAGCTTTCTTT,CASRGRGQNTEAFF
TRBV20-1,TRBJ2-3,many,.,TGCAGTGCTTCGTCCCGGGATACGCAGTATTTT,CSASSRDTQYF
TRBV29-1,TRBJ2-5,few,TRBD1,TGCAGCGTTGGGCCCGGGACAGGGGGCAGCGGGACCCAGTACTTC,CSVGPGTGGSGTQYF
TRBV6-6,TRBJ2-5,.,.,TGTGCCAGCAGTTACCGGGACCCTGGGGAGACCCAGTACTTC,CASSYRDPGETQYF
TRBV18,TRBJ1-6,many,.,TGTGCCAGCTCACCACCCGGGAACAGGGACTCACCCCTCCACTTT,CASSPPGNRDSPLHF
TRBV7-9,TRBJ2-7,.,.,TGTGCCAGCTCTCGTCGGGGCGACGAGCAGTACTTC,CASSRRGDEQYF
TRBV5-1,TRBJ2-3,few,TRBD2,TGCGCCAGCAGCTTGGAGCTAGCGGGGGCCGGCATTAGCACAGATACGCAGTATTTT,CASSLELAGAGISTDTQYF
TRBV24-1,TRBJ2-1,.,.,TGTGCCACCAGTGATTTGCAGGCGGGTACCTACAATGAGCAGTTCTTC,CATSDLQAGTYNEQFF
TRBV2,TRBJ1-2,many,TRBD1,TGTGCCAACCGACAGGGCTCTAACTATGGCTACACCTTC,CANRQGSNYGYTF
TRBV28,TRBJ1-5,.,TRBD1,TGTGCCAGCAGTCCACCGGACAGGCCGCAGCCCCAGCATTTT,CASSPPDRPQPQHF
TRBV28,TRBJ1-5,.,.,TGTGCCAGCAGCGGGGGGAACAATCAGCCCCAGCATTTT,CASSGGNNQPQHF
TRBV18,TRBJ1-5,many,.,TGTGCCAGCTCACCGAGGCAGGGCAATCAGCCCCAGCATTTT,CASSPRQGNQPQHF
TRBV5-1,TRBJ2-7,.,TRBD2,TGCGCCAGCAGCTGCCAACTAGCGAAGAACTACGAGCAGTACTTC,CASSCQLAKNYEQYF
TRBV30,TRBJ2-1,once,TRBD1,TGTGCCTGGAGTGGGACAGGGGGAATTGAGCAGTTCTTC,CAWSGTGGIEQFF
TRBV5-4,TRBJ1-6,.,.,TGTGCCAGCGCCCCGACCGGACCGAATTCACCCCTCCACTTT,CASAPTGPNSPLHF
TRBV29-1,TRBJ2-5,.,TRBD1,TGCAGCGTTGATACGGGACAGGGAGGGGAGTCCCAGTACTTC,CSVDTGQGGESQYF